This T cell receptor (beta chain) derives from a study of T cells after yellow fever vaccination. Study at large: Fractions containing few cells were prepared with SMART-Seq v4 Ultra Low Input. Study conclusions and caveats: Few clonotypes appeared in both CD4 and CD8 compartments. Contamination by abundant bulk-population clonotypes could be present in FACS-sorted repertoires.

The length of the CDR3 is 14 residues. V dropped 3 bases and J dropped 7; count of bases not matched to a gene: 8. Germline V CDR1 and CDR2: MNHNS, SASEGT. About this clonotype itself: As yet, its antigen is unknown.

Universal primer sites and UMIs were introduced during 5'RACE template-switching synthesis of TCR cDNA. TCRdb re-called the 5' RACE reads through MiXCR, storing one row per CDR3 protein. The profile covers about 370,000 distinct CDR3 sequences, with around 10% appearing a single time and roughly a sixth taken by the ten largest. The receptor's source is a man aged 18 to 30 who received the YFV17D yellow fever vaccine. The chain combines TRBV6-1 with TRBJ1-1; 7 bases align to TRBD1. This specimen was PBMCs, taken on the day of the first yellow fever vaccination. CDR3 coding DNA: TGTGCCAGCAGTGATCTAGGGGGCGGCCATGAAGCTTTCTTT. As protein: CASSDLGGGHEAFF.